The entry below describes one TCR beta chain. Its antigen remains unknown. These data belong to a study of cytomegalovirus exposure and HLA in healthy donors. Study details: Early released data comprised 80 million to 100 million unique TCRs from HLA-typed donors. The study's findings and limits: Beyond CMV serostatus, there was no information to go on about immune exposure. Analysis performed later showed TCR beta chains linked to HLA being more clonally expanded than equally common others. Altogether, around 160 TCR beta chains were recorded as cytomegalovirus-associated.

It was with 60 Vbeta and 13 Jbeta primers that the PCR ran. Assay used: immunoSEQ multiplex PCR; TCRdb lists only in-frame clones, some missing. The sample records about 100,000 clones, roughly four fifths being singletons. CDR1 is SGHTS and CDR2 is YDEGEE in the germline V gene. The CDR3 runs to 16 residues. With 0 bases removed from V and 0 bases from J, the gap between germline ends came to 9 bases. This chain uses TRBV5-8 with TRBJ2-2, with D uncertain. This sequence originates from a man aged 18 to 35 in good health and CMV-seronegative. The sample taken for sequencing was PBMCs. The CDR3 reads CASSLAIKTNTGELFF. In nucleotides, the CDR3 is TGTGCCAGCAGCTTGGCCATCAAAACGAACACCGGGGAGCTGTTTTTT.